The rows below give T cell receptor beta chains drawn from one sample of a study of T cell responses to AZD1222 COVID-19 vaccine. Produced via immunoSEQ multiplex PCR; TCRdb's table is partial and in-frame only. The table has 130,000 to 150,000 clones, 75% to 90% seen once; the top ten hold about 1.5%. This specimen was peripheral blood, taken on day 0 of AZD1222 vaccination. All receptors derive from an adult in good health. Each CDR3 is given with its conserved first and last residue. A D gene is named only where the DNA matches it firmly. Clone sizes are given selectively: once, few, many, or a class where the clone is expanded.

J: TRBJ2-5
size: .
D: .
V: TRBV7-9
DNA: TGTGCCAGCAGGCCTCGGGGGCCCCAAGAGACCCAGTACTTC
CDR3: CASRPRGPQETQYF

J: TRBJ2-7
size: .
D: TRBD2
V: TRBV28
DNA: TGTGCCAGCAGTTTAGGGGGAGGGCCCTACGAGCAGTACTTC
CDR3: CASSLGGGPYEQYF

J: TRBJ1-4
size: .
D: TRBD1
V: TRBV5-1
DNA: TGCGCCAGCAGCCCGGACAGGAGGGGTGAAAAACTGTTTTTT
CDR3: CASSPDRRGEKLFF

J: TRBJ2-1
size: .
D: .
V: TRBV5-1
DNA: TGCGCCAGCAGCTTCCTCCAGGGTATCAATGAGCAGTTCTTC
CDR3: CASSFLQGINEQFF

J: TRBJ1-1
size: .
D: .
V: TRBV9
DNA: TGTGCCAGCAGCGGGGACACTGAAGCTTTCTTT
CDR3: CASSGDTEAFF

J: TRBJ1-1
size: .
D: .
V: TRBV19
DNA: TGTGCCAGTAGTATTCAGGGTACTGAAGCTTTCTTT
CDR3: CASSIQGTEAFF

J: TRBJ2-1
size: .
D: .
V: TRBV11-2
DNA: TGTGCCAGCAGCTCGGACTACAATGAGCAGTTCTTC
CDR3: CASSSDYNEQFF

J: TRBJ2-3
size: .
D: TRBD2
V: TRBV7-3
DNA: TGTGCCAGCAGCCGTAGCGGGAGTAGAGATACAGATACGCAGTATTTT
CDR3: CASSRSGSRDTDTQYF

J: TRBJ2-7
size: .
D: TRBD2
V: TRBV2
DNA: TGTGCCAGCCGAGGACTAGCGGGACCAGGCGAGCAGTACTTC
CDR3: CASRGLAGPGEQYF

J: TRBJ2-6
size: .
D: .
V: TRBV19
DNA: TGTGCCAGTAGTATACTGTCAGGGAGCGGGGCCAACGTCCTGACTTTC
CDR3: CASSILSGSGANVLTF

J: TRBJ1-5
size: .
D: .
V: TRBV7-8
DNA: TGTGCCAGCAGCTTAGGCCGGGCAGCAAATCAGCCCCAGCATTTT
CDR3: CASSLGRAANQPQHF

J: TRBJ2-1
size: .
D: .
V: TRBV5-1
DNA: TGCGCCAGCAGCTTGGCGGGTCGGGAAACTGAGCAGTTCTTC
CDR3: CASSLAGRETEQFF

J: TRBJ2-4
size: .
D: .
V: TRBV20-1
DNA: TGCAGTGGCGGGAAACGGGACATTCAGTACTTC
CDR3: CSGGKRDIQYF

J: TRBJ2-1
size: .
D: TRBD2
V: TRBV19
DNA: TGTGCCAGTAGTATAGAACTGGGACTAGCGGGGGTTGAGCAGTTCTTC
CDR3: CASSIELGLAGVEQFF

J: TRBJ1-1
size: .
D: TRBD1
V: TRBV9
DNA: TGTGCCAGCAGCGCCGGGACAGCCTTGAACACTGAAGCTTTCTTT
CDR3: CASSAGTALNTEAFF

J: TRBJ1-2
size: .
D: TRBD1
V: TRBV3-1/TRBV3-2
DNA: TGTGCCAGCAGACTCCAGGGGGTCGATGGCTACACCTTC
CDR3: CASRLQGVDGYTF

J: TRBJ1-2
size: few
D: .
V: TRBV7-9
DNA: TGTGCCAGCAGCTTAGATCAAACAGGTCTCAGCTATGGCTACACCTTC
CDR3: CASSLDQTGLSYGYTF

J: TRBJ1-6
size: once
D: .
V: TRBV11-2
DNA: TGTGCCAGCAGCTTAGTTGGACGTTACTCACCCCTCCACTTT
CDR3: CASSLVGRYSPLHF

J: TRBJ2-1
size: .
D: .
V: TRBV12-2
DNA: TGTGCAAGTCGCTTAGATCTAGCGGACTTAAACAATGAGCAGTTCTTC
CDR3: CASRLDLADLNNEQFF

J: TRBJ2-6
size: .
D: TRBD1
V: TRBV19
DNA: TGTGCCAGTAACAGGGGTCCCCCCTCTGGGGCCAACGTCCTGACTTTC
CDR3: CASNRGPPSGANVLTF

J: TRBJ1-2
size: .
D: .
V: TRBV4-1
DNA: TGCGCCAGCAGCCCCCTCGGGGGGACTAACTATGGCTACACCTTC
CDR3: CASSPLGGTNYGYTF

J: TRBJ2-7
size: .
D: .
V: TRBV25-1
DNA: TGTGCCAGCAGTGGTCAAATCTACGAGCAGTACTTC
CDR3: CASSGQIYEQYF

J: TRBJ1-1
size: .
D: .
V: TRBV9
DNA: TGTGCCAGCAGCGTAGGGAACGGCATGAACACTGAAGCTTTCTTT
CDR3: CASSVGNGMNTEAFF

J: TRBJ2-1
size: .
D: TRBD1
V: TRBV7-9
DNA: TGTGCCAGCAGCTTAGGACAGGGTCGCAATGAGCAGTTCTTC
CDR3: CASSLGQGRNEQFF

J: TRBJ1-3
size: .
D: .
V: TRBV23-1
DNA: TGCGCCAGCAGTCAATCCGAACGCCAGCGGAGCTCTGGAAACACCATATATTTT
CDR3: CASSQSERQRSSGNTIYF

J: TRBJ1-2
size: .
D: .
V: TRBV29-1
DNA: TGCAGCGCTGTTGTTGCGGATGCTAACTATGGCTACACCTTC
CDR3: CSAVVADANYGYTF

J: TRBJ2-3
size: .
D: .
V: TRBV11-2
DNA: TGTGCCAGCAGCTTATTCCTCGGAGGAGATACGCAGTATTTT
CDR3: CASSLFLGGDTQYF

J: TRBJ2-7
size: .
D: .
V: TRBV6-5
DNA: TGTGCCAGCAGCCTAGGGGTCGAGCAGTACTTC
CDR3: CASSLGVEQYF

J: TRBJ1-6
size: once
D: TRBD1
V: TRBV2
DNA: TGTGCCAGCAGGATGACAGGGAGCAATTCACCCCTCCACTTT
CDR3: CASRMTGSNSPLHF

J: TRBJ2-2
size: .
D: TRBD1
V: TRBV18
DNA: TGTGCCAGCGCAGGCCGGGACAGACACACCGGGGAGCTGTTTTTT
CDR3: CASAGRDRHTGELFF

J: TRBJ2-7
size: .
D: TRBD1
V: TRBV29-1
DNA: TGCAGCGTTGAGTGGCAGGGGGCTTACGAGCAGTACTTC
CDR3: CSVEWQGAYEQYF

J: TRBJ2-2
size: .
D: TRBD1
V: TRBV19
DNA: TGTGCCAGTAGTAAACAGGGGGCCACCGGGGAGCTGTTTTTT
CDR3: CASSKQGATGELFF

J: TRBJ1-1
size: .
D: .
V: TRBV19
DNA: TGTGCCAGTAGTATAATACAGAACACTGAAGCTTTCTTT
CDR3: CASSIIQNTEAFF

J: TRBJ2-7
size: .
D: .
V: TRBV7-3
DNA: TGTGCCAGCAGCCAACCCGGGGGCGAGCAGTACTTC
CDR3: CASSQPGGEQYF

J: TRBJ1-3
size: few
D: .
V: TRBV10-1
DNA: TGCGCCAGCAGTCCGGCCACCTCCTGCTCTGGAAACACCATATATTTT
CDR3: CASSPATSCSGNTIYF